A single sample is the source of the 22 T cell receptor beta chains below, sequenced in a study of blood T cells in healthy people across ages. Primed by a sample-barcoded 5' primer and a J-beta primer mix, a second PCR proceeded for about 6 to 12 cycles. TCRdb independently ran MiXCR on the 5' RACE reads; one entry per CDR3 protein. The sample records hundreds of thousands of distinct CDR3 sequences, over 40% being singletons. Input material: blood. All receptors derive from a woman of 80 years or more in good health.

This clonotype has ten or more counts. The chain carries TRBV12-3 or TRBV12-4 and TRBJ2-7; D assignment may be TRBD1 or TRBD2 (5 bases each). V was cut by 1 base and J by 6 bases, with 10 bases left in between. The CDR3 spans 13 residues. The CDR3 DNA sequence: TGTGCCAGCAGTTTAGGGGGGAGAGGCGAGCAGTACTTC. It codes for CASSLGGRGEQYF.

This chain connects TRBV4-2 to TRBJ2-7; 13 positions agree with TRBD2. CDR1 is LGHNA, CDR2 YNFKEQ, per germline. This CDR3 is built from 16 residues. The V gene end was trimmed by 2 bases and the J gene end by 9 bases; junction bases not matched to a gene: 10. DNA for the CDR3: TGTGCCAGCAGCCAAACAACGGGACTAGCGGGGAGTCGGCAGTACTTC. It translates to CASSQTTGLAGSRQYF.

This clonotype was seen only a few times. The rearrangement uses TRBV12-3 or TRBV12-4 and TRBJ2-1, with unresolved D. The DNA end favors TRBJ2-7, so the J call may be wrong. CDR3 length: 11 residues. CDR3 protein: CASSPHNEQYF. In DNA form, the CDR3 reads TGTGCCAGCAGTCCTCACAATGAGCAGTACTTC.

Concerning this clonotype itself: Since a much larger clone is just one base distant, this may be a read error. The genes are TRBV4-2 and TRBJ2-3; 10 nucleotides align to TRBD2. In germline, CDR1 is LGHNA, CDR2 YNFKEQ. This CDR3 comprises 17 residues. The CDR3 protein is CASSPRSGGAKSDAQYF. As DNA, the CDR3 is TGTGCCAGCAGCCCAAGGAGCGGGGGGGCCAAGTCAGATGCGCAGTATTTT.

About this clonotype: A much larger clone lies one base from this, so it may be a read error. The J gene is TRBJ2-7, the V gene TRBV12-3 or TRBV12-4; TRBD1 aligns across 9 bases. Germline trimming cut 6 bases from V and 7 bases from J; bases unmatched to any gene: 16. The CDR3 runs 16 residues. The CDR3 region is CASSPLTGGSGNEQYF. CDR3 sequence (DNA): TGTGCCAGCAGCCCACTAACAGGGGGCTCGGGCAATGAGCAGTACTTC.

As regards this clonotype: A much larger clone differs by one base, so this may be a read error. The chain joins TRBV12-3 or TRBV12-4 to TRBJ2-5; 8 nucleotides align to TRBD1. The CDR3 spans 14 residues. Germline trimming cut 6 bases from V and 11 bases from J; bases unmatched to any gene: 14. CDR3 protein: CASRYGQGWNEQYF. CDR3 nucleotides: TGTGCCAGCAGATACGGACAGGGATGGAATGAGCAGTACTTC.

This clonotype has just a few counts. The chain combines TRBV14 with TRBJ2-3; D assignment may be TRBD1 or TRBD2 (5 bases each). The germline V gene has CDR1 SGHDN and CDR2 FVKESK. V gave up 4 bases and J gave up 4 bases, with 15 bases separating them. The CDR3 is 15 amino acids. The CDR3, as DNA: TGTGCCAGCAGCCGGGGACGAGTAGTCCCAGATACGCAGTATTTT. Protein: CASSRGRVVPDTQYF.

About this clonotype: This may arise from a read error, as a much more abundant clone is one base away. The chain uses TRBV28 and TRBJ2-3; no definite D call. Germline lookup yields CDR1 MDHEN and CDR2 SYDVKM. This CDR3 spans 14 amino acids. CDR3 nucleotide sequence: TGTGCCAGCAGTTCCCCTGAAGGGTCAGATACGCGGTATTTT. Amino acid sequence: CASSSPEGSDTRYF.

In the case of this clonotype: This may be a read error: a much more frequent sequence differs by one nucleotide. This chain joins TRBV3-1 and TRBJ2-1, with D perhaps matching TRBD1 (5 bases). V gave up 1 base and J gave up 13 bases, with 20 bases separating them. Germline V gives CDR1 LGHDT, CDR2 YNNKEL (reference sequence). There are 15 residues in the CDR3. The CDR3 is CASSQGTRVQETQFF. In DNA form, the CDR3 reads TGTGCCAGCAGCCAAGGAACCAGGGTACAAGAGACCCAGTTCTTC.

This clonotype was seen repeatedly, ten times or more. The chain joins TRBV20-1 to TRBJ2-3; 10 bases align to TRBD2. J gave up 0 bases and V 0 bases, and 9 bases lay outside the gene matches. Germline V CDR1 and CDR2: DFQATT, SNEGSKA (reference sequence). There are 18 residues in the CDR3. CDR3 sequence: CSARDLASGGPSTDTQYF. DNA of the CDR3: TGCAGTGCTAGAGATCTTGCTAGCGGGGGACCTAGCACAGATACGCAGTATTTT.

This clonotype was observed at least ten times. The rearrangement joins TRBV5-6 to TRBJ2-1; 8 bases are a match to TRBD2. From germline, CDR1 is SGHDT and CDR2 YYEEEE. The trim removed 0 bases at V and 3 bases at J, leaving 2 bases unmatched. CDR3 length: 15 amino acids. CDR3: CASSLAGGGYNEQFF. As DNA, the CDR3 is TGTGCCAGCAGCTTGGCGGGAGGGGGCTACAATGAGCAGTTCTTC.

Many counts were recorded for this clonotype. The gene calls are TRBV29-1 and TRBJ2-7; 7 bases are shared with TRBD1. This CDR3 comprises 13 residues. Germline V gives CDR1 SQVTM, CDR2 ANQGSEA. Trimming removed 5 bases from V and 6 bases from J; junction bases left unmatched: 10. CDR3 protein: CSVLPQGVREQYF. In DNA form, the CDR3 reads TGCAGCGTTCTACCCCAGGGGGTCCGCGAGCAGTACTTC.

The chain recombines TRBV6-5 with TRBJ2-6; D is uncertain. There are 14 residues in the CDR3. Germline V lookup: CDR1 MNHEY, CDR2 SVGAGI. Trimming left V 8 bases short and J 1 base short, with 9 bases between. CDR3 bases: TGTGCCAGCGGATCAGCGTCTGGGGCCAACGTCCTGACTTTC. As protein: CASGSASGANVLTF.

This clonotype was counted many times. The gene calls are TRBV12-3 or TRBV12-4 and TRBJ2-5, with TRBD1 as a possible D gene (6 bases). CDR3 length: 13 residues. V was clipped by 6 bases and J by 2 bases, with 10 bases between them. CDR3 nucleotide sequence: TGTGCCAGCAGGACAGGTTATCAAGAGACCCAGTACTTC. As protein: CASRTGYQETQYF.

In the case of this clonotype: A much more abundant neighbour one base away suggests this may be a read error. The chain uses TRBV3-1 and TRBJ2-1; no clear D gene. The DNA end is more similar to TRBJ2-7, so the J call may be wrong. The CDR3 is 15 residues long. Germline values: CDR1 LGHDT, CDR2 YNNKEL (reference sequence). The CDR3 DNA sequence: TGTGCCAGCAGCCAAGAGCTGCAGTCCTACAATGAGCAGTACTTC. Translated: CASSQELQSYNEQYF.

The CDR3 reads CASSLVKAEAFF. The CDR3 coding sequence is TGTGCCAGCAGTTTAGTTAAGGCTGAAGCTTTCTTT. The chain uses TRBV27 and TRBJ1-1; D is unclear. Trimming left V 2 bases short and J 6 bases short, with 7 bases between. The germline gives CDR1 MNHEY, CDR2 SMNVEV (reference sequence). CDR3 length: 12 residues.

This clonotype occurred many times. This rearrangement joins TRBV20-1 to TRBJ1-2; 7 nucleotides line up with TRBD1. This CDR3 has 14 residues. The germline CDR1 and CDR2 sequences are DFQATT and SNEGSKA (reference sequence). Trimming cost V 0 bases and J 5 bases; bases outside gene matches: 6. The CDR3 DNA reads TGCAGTGCTAGAGATTGGGGGACAGCGTATGGCTACACCTTC. Its protein product is CSARDWGTAYGYTF.

This clonotype was observed once. This may be a read error, as it is one base from a much larger clone. The rearrangement links TRBV29-1 to TRBJ2-1; D is tentatively TRBD1 or TRBD2 (5 bases each). V lost 6 bases, J lost 3 bases, and 9 bases lay in between. In germline, CDR1 is SQVTM, CDR2 ANQGSEA. CDR3 length: 12 amino acids. The CDR3 is CSVRDGYNEQFF. DNA of the CDR3: TGCAGCGTGAGGGACGGCTACAATGAGCAGTTCTTC.

There are a few counts of this clonotype. The V and J genes are TRBV6-2 or TRBV6-3 and TRBJ1-6; no clear D gene. This CDR3 has 15 residues. V was shortened by 2 bases and J by 0 bases, with 5 bases between the two germline ends. Germline V gives CDR1 MNHEY, CDR2 SVGEGT. CDR3 nucleotide sequence: TGTGCCAGCAGTTACCGGAGCTCCTATAATTCACCCCTCCACTTT. Translation: CASSYRSSYNSPLHF.

CDR3 region: CASSFRVRQPQHF. CDR3 DNA: TGTGCCAGCAGTTTTCGAGTTAGGCAGCCCCAGCATTTT. The chain has TRBV28 and TRBJ1-5; no clear D. The CDR3 extends over 13 amino acids. Trimming left V 3 bases short and J 7 bases short, with 10 bases between. Germline assignment: CDR1 MDHEN and CDR2 SYDVKM.

V and J are TRBV3-1 and TRBJ2-7; 8 bases match TRBD2. The V and J ends lost 0 bases and 2 bases, in that order; junction bases with no gene match: 12. This CDR3 region has 18 residues. The germline CDR1 and CDR2 sequences are LGHDT and YNNKEL (reference sequence). The CDR3, as DNA: TGTGCCAGCAGCCAAGAACATCGGATAGCGGGGCCCCCCTACGAGCAGTACTTC. This translates into CASSQEHRIAGPPYEQYF.

This clonotype was observed many times. This sequence joins TRBV2 and TRBJ2-1, with 8 bases identical to TRBD1. Germline trimming cut 6 bases from V and 0 bases from J; bases unmatched to any gene: 4. CDR1 and CDR2 (germline): SNHLY, FYNNEI. The CDR3 runs to 15 residues. CDR3 sequence (DNA): TGTGCCAGCAGACAGGGGGGTAGCTCCTACAATGAGCAGTTCTTC. This codes for CASRQGGSSYNEQFF. The variable domain in full, completed from reference TRBV2 and TRBJ2-1, reads EPEVTQTPSHQVTQMGQEVILRCVPISNHLYFYWYRQILGQKVEFLVSFYNNEISEKSEIFDDQFSVERPDGSNFTLKIRSTKLEDSAMYFCASRQGGSSYNEQFFGPGTRLTVL.